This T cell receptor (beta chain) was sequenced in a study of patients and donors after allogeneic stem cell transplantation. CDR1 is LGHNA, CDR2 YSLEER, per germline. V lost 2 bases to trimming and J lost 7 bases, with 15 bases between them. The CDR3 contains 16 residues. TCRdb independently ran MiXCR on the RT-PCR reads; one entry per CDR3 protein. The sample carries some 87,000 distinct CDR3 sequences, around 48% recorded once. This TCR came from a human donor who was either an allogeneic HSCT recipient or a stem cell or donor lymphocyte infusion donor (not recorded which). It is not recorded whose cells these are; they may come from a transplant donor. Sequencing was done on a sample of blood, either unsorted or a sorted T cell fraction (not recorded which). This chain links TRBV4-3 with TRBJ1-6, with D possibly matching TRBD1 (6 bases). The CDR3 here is CASSQYHRDNNSPLHF. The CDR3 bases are TGCGCCAGCAGCCAATATCACAGGGATAACAATTCACCCCTCCACTTT.